The sequence of this TCR beta chain was determined in a study of cytomegalovirus exposure and HLA in healthy donors (dated by TCRdb to the late 2010s). Looking at the study overall: According to an earlier analysis of several hundred of the donors, 150 million to 200 million T cells yielded 95 million to 140 million unique TCR beta sequences and more than 250 Gb of sequence data. Among about 400 genotyped donors of the cohort, an average of approximately 220,000 unique TCR beta nucleotide sequences was sequenced per donor, of which about 19% were non-productive. All discovery cohort repertoires had been generated using a single sequencing platform. An earlier analysis of 500 to 650 of the donors applied high-throughput TCR beta sequencing to assess whether each TCR beta V gene segment acted as functional or pseudogenic. A later genetic analysis took genome-wide SNP genotypes for 398 of the 666 donors and used that subset as a discovery cohort. HLA typing included class I and class II loci at four-digit resolution. Around 320 gigabases of sequencing data and approximately 85 million unique TCR sequences were included in an early release covering about 620 HLA-typed donors. A later analysis re-examined previously published TCR beta repertoires from hundreds of donors and added high-resolution HLA genotyping to investigate patterns of TCR occurrence. The study aimed to test whether signatures of past pathogen exposure could be identified by cataloging public T cell receptors. High-throughput TCR immunosequencing, statistical association of individual TCRs with disease status, and machine learning were combined to predict cytomegalovirus infection status. Besides the first cohort of roughly 640 subjects, a separate validation cohort made up of roughly 130 different subjects was used. About five DR-DQ haplotypes were treated as single units for association and clustering because of strong linkage in the cohort. Rather than using new phenotypic data, the later analysis identified candidate immune exposures from TCR beta sequences and from how often those sequences occurred across donors. Donor age, sex, ethnicity and CMV serostatus were compiled alongside the repertoire data. The study profiled the T cell repertoires of fewer than 850 subjects by immunosequencing and related them to cytomegalovirus serostatus. The genetic ancestry cluster associated with self-reported Caucasian donors included 65% to 90% of the roughly 360 genotyped donors. The number of typed donors differed by locus: 629-630 for A, B, C, DRB1 and DQB1; approximately 520 for DQA1; about 600 for DPA1; and 450 to 480 for DPB1. The study at large found these results: Because HLA typing was unavailable for some donors at each locus, only the typed subset was used in association tests. A cluster of highly shared sequence variants was judged likely to be a technical artifact of the sequencing pipeline. Some IMGT-functional V segments, including TRBV6-2 and TRBV6-3, could not be told apart with the 87-base-pair reads, so those segments were excluded. Because counts were too low, around 18 rarely observed V segments, including chromosome 9 orphons, were left out of the earlier analysis of roughly 600 of the donors. In a later genetic analysis, a missense DCLRE1C variant was associated with V-gene and J-gene trimming of TCR beta chains, and the association was replicated in an independent cohort. Correlated functional status among segregating V segments might be attributable to linkage disequilibrium, but an unknown experimental factor could not be ruled out. A further reported finding was that TCR beta sequences accurately predicted the HLA-A and HLA-B alleles for most subjects in the first cohort. The presence/absence analyses assumed that sequencing depth was roughly uniform across donors, and that assumption may not be true. The classifier was reported to diagnose cytomegalovirus status with high specificity and sensitivity in both the original cohort and the validation cohort. Specific HLA alleles were associated with 16,951 TCR beta sequences at a false discovery rate of 0.05 in a later analysis. According to a later genetic analysis, donors in an Asian-associated ancestry cluster had fewer N-insertions in productive TCRs than the approximately 690-donor mean. Compared with equally common non-associated chains, HLA-associated TCR beta chains in a later analysis were more clonally expanded and had lower generation probabilities. According to a later analysis, parvovirus B19, influenza, CMV and Epstein-Barr virus appeared linked to several top co-occurrence clusters. In a later analysis, most CMV-associated TCR beta chains were found to appear HLA-restricted, with HLA associations seemingly driven largely by CMV exposure. Immune exposure information for the cohort was limited to CMV serostatus. In the study, 150 to 200 TCR beta chains were listed as associated with cytomegalovirus. In this cohort, only TCR beta chains were sequenced, and detectable features were limited by the absence of alpha or paired-chain data. In vitro tests confirmed that a few of the cytomegalovirus-associated TCR beta chains recognize cytomegalovirus antigens. A later analysis found that TCR association rates varied across HLA loci, with DRB1 alleles showing the most associated TCRs and HLA-C alleles the fewest. Across donors, most TCR sequences were observed very rarely, whereas some public TCRs were present in many individuals. The authors suggested that the approach could potentially be generalized to other disease states and immunological phenotypes. Assigning TCR associations to individual alleles was difficult when HLA alleles, especially DR and DQ, strongly co-occurred. Broadly in line with IMGT annotations, most TCR beta V segments showed up in productive rearrangements about 87% or about 30% of the time in an earlier analysis of under 700 of the donors.

Library generation was performed with the immunoSEQ multiplex PCR assay. The multiplex PCR relied on a mix of 60 forward primers for TCR Vbeta segments and 13 reverse primers for TCR Jbeta segments. Amplification of the CDR3 region of rearranged TCR beta genes was performed with a multiplex PCR assay on genomic DNA. The Illumina HiSeq System was used to sequence the amplified TCR beta libraries as 87-base-pair reads. The authors' pipeline ran thus. A later analysis tallied roughly 80 million unique TCR beta chains across the 610 or so repertoires, and around 10 million of those chains were shared by two or more donors. A nearest-neighbor algorithm error-corrected the raw reads and collapsed the reads into unique sequences, merging closely related sequences to remove PCR and sequencing errors. Alignment of CDR3 sequences to IMGT reference sequences was used to assign V, D and J gene segments. For a sequence to be retained, at least a six-nucleotide match to both a V gene segment and a J gene segment was required. Rearrangements were classified as productive when the CDR3 lacked stop codons and remained in frame with V and J, and all other rearrangements were classified as non-productive. CDR3 was defined according to IMGT convention as the region running from the second conserved V-encoded cysteine to the conserved J-encoded phenylalanine. In an earlier analysis of around 600 of the donors, sequences lacking an unambiguous match to a single V gene segment were excluded. In an earlier analysis of several hundred of the donors, V segments were called functional above 56.7% productive rearrangements and were called segregating when the between-donor standard deviation exceeded 5%. A statistical classification framework was built to diagnose cytomegalovirus status from the catalog of TCR beta chain sequences. In a later analysis, V and J genes were assigned by comparing TCR nucleotide sequences against IMGT/GENE-DB human TR gene sequences. A later analysis assigned CDR3 sequences and most-parsimonious VDJ recombination scenarios with the TCRdist pipeline. In a later analysis, each TCR beta chain was defined by its CDR3 amino acid sequence together with its V-gene family, and reads without a unique V-gene family were excluded. As a way to deal with suspected cross-contamination and a sequencing artifact, a later analysis dropped hundreds of nucleotide sequences that were highly shared and had low generation probability. For each public chain, a later analysis derived a clonal expansion index from normalized ranks of inferred template counts within each repertoire. A later analysis computed generation probabilities with a VDJ recombination model fitted to out-of-frame rearrangements, and checked the results against IGoR. Hypergeometric tests were used in a later analysis to score TCR-TCR, TCR-HLA and TCR-CMV co-occurrence, with a repertoire-size bias correction applied to the TCR pairs. A later analysis estimated false discovery rates by permuting HLA or CMV assignments 20 times. In a later analysis, co-occurring TCRs were grouped with DBSCAN, and TCRdist sequence similarity was added when clustering was performed within HLA-allele-positive subsets. Repertoires with fewer than 30,000 or more than 120,000 public chains, plus five repertoires with anomalous nucleotide sharing, were excluded from co-occurrence clustering. The table comes from immuneACCESS by way of TCRdb, which keeps in-frame sequences with V and J called. Part of the clones is missing from these tables; in studies checked, under half for an unresolved V gene and the rest for unknown reasons. The DNA gave D and trimming, while V, J and clone size come from that table. Counted in this sample were under 100,000 clones; 60% to 80% of them appeared once. Over 3% of the sample is taken by the ten largest.

In total, 500 to 700 healthy bone marrow donors made up the cohort. All cohort members were sampled while nominally healthy, although unrecorded immune exposures were likely present. The donor tested CMV seronegative and was one of the 352 seronegative cohort members. A peripheral blood sample was collected from each donor, and TCR beta sequencing was performed on peripheral blood mononuclear cells. Genomic DNA extraction from the blood cell samples was performed with the Qiagen DNeasy Blood Extraction Kit. As encoded in the germline V gene, CDR1 is SGHVS while CDR2 is FQNEAQ. The germline V and J ends show losses of 7 bases and 5 bases respectively, and no gene match explains 5 bases of the junction. The CDR3 runs 14 residues from the cysteine to the phenylalanine. Of the read, only the CDR3 DNA is kept; its 42 bases are in frame from base 1. As concerns this clone: Its binding antigen is unknown. Base qualities are not provided; no much larger clone lies one nucleotide away.

This sequence uses TRBV7-8 and TRBJ2-2, with 9 central nucleotides matching TRBD2. The receptor was isolated from a man aged 45 to 65 in good health and CMV-seronegative. The sample taken for sequencing was PBMCs. Read as DNA, the sequence is TGTGCCAGCACCCCGGGACTAGCAACCGGGGAGCTGTTTTTT. It encodes CASTPGLATGELFF. Extended through the reference TRBV7-8 and TRBJ2-2 proteins, this CDR3 yields the full variable domain: GAGVSQSPRYKVAKRGQDVALRCDPISGHVSLFWYQQALGQGPEFLTYFQNEAQLDKSGLPSDRFFAERPEGSVSTLKIQRTQQEDSAVYLCASTPGLATGELFFGEGSRLTVL.